The clone carrying this TCR beta chain was observed a few times. Its matching antigen is unknown. These data belong to a study of CD8 T cells in ankylosing spondylitis. Overall study findings and caveats: Significant enrichment of disease-linked clones was reported in matched ankylosing spondylitis synovial fluid.

In TCRdb, the 5' RACE reads were re-called with MiXCR into one record per CDR3 protein. The sample includes about 180,000 distinct CDR3 sequences, roughly 10% of them seen just once. Germline V gene lookup returns CDR1 SGDLS and CDR2 YYNGEE. The V end was cut by 3 bases, the J end by 4 bases, with 11 bases between. The CDR3 loop spans 14 amino acids. J is TRBJ2-1 and V is TRBV9; D may be TRBD1 (5 bases). The sample was blood, either unsorted or a sorted T cell fraction (not recorded which). The clonotype was recovered from a female donor with ankylosing spondylitis or in good health (not recorded which). DNA of the CDR3: TGTGCCAGCAGCGCCTCACAGGTTTACAATGAGCAGTTCTTC. It is translated as CASSASQVYNEQFF.